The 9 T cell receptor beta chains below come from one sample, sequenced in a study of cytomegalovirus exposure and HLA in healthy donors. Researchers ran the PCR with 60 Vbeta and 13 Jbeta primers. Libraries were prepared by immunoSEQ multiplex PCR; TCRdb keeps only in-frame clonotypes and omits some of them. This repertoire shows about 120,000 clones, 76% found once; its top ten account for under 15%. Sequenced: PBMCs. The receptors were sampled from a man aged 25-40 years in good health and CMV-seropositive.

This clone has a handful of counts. CDR3 in DNA: TGCGCCAGCAGCTTGTCTGTAGCGGGGGATTCGGATACGCAGTATTTT. This translates into CASSLSVAGDSDTQYF. This chain connects TRBV5-1 to TRBJ2-3, with TRBD2 matching 9 bases. Germline lookup yields CDR1 SGHRS and CDR2 YFSETQ. The CDR3 consists of 16 residues. Trimming at V came to 1 base and at J to 6 bases, leaving 9 bases not matched to a gene.

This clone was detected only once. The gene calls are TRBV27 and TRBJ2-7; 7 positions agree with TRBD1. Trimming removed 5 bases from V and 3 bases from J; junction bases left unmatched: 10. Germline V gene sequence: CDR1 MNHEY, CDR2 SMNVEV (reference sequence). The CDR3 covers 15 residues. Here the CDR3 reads CASSTAWTGIYEQYF. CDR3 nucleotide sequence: TGTGCCAGCAGTACTGCCTGGACAGGTATCTACGAGCAGTACTTC.

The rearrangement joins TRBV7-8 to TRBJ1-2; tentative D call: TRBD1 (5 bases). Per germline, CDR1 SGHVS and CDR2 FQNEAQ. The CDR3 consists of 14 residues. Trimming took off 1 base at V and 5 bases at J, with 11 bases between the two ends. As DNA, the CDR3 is TGTGCCAGCAGCTTAGTGGGGCCTGGTTATGGCTACACCTTC. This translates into CASSLVGPGYGYTF.

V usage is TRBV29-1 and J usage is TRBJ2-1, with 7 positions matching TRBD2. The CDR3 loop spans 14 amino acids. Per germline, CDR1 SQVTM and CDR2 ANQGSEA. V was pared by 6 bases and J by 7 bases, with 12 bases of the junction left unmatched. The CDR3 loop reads CSVGGRTAGNEQFF. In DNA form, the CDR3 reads TGCAGCGTGGGGGGGAGGACGGCGGGTAATGAGCAGTTCTTC.

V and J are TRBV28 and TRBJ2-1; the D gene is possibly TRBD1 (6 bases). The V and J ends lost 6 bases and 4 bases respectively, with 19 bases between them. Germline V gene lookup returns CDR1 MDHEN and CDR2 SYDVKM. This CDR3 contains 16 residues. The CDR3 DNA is TGTGCCAGCAGACCTCTCAGGGTAGGGGGATACAATGAGCAGTTCTTC. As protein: CASRPLRVGGYNEQFF.

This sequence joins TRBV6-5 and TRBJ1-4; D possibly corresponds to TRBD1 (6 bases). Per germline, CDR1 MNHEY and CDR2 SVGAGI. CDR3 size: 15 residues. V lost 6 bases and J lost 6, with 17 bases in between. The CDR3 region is CASSERTVGYEKLFF. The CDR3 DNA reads TGTGCCAGCAGCGAAAGGACAGTAGGATATGAAAAACTGTTTTTT.

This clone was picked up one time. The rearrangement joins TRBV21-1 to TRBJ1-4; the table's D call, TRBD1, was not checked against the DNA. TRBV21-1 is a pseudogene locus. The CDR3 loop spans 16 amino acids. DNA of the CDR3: TGTGCCAGCAGCAAAGTTGGTCCAGGGGTTGATGAAAAACTGTTTTTT. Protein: CASSKVGPGVDEKLFF.

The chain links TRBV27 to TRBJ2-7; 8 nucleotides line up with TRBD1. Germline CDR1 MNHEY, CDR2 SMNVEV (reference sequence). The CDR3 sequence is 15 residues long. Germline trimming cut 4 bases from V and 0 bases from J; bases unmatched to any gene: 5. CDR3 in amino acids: CASSYRGDFSYEQYF. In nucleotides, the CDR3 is TGTGCCAGCAGTTACAGGGGGGATTTCTCCTACGAGCAGTACTTC.

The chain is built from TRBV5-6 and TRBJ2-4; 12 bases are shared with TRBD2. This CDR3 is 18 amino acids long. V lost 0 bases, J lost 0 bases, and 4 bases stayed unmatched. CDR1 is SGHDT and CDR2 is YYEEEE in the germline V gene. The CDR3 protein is CASSLASGGGLAKNIQYF. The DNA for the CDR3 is TGTGCCAGCAGCTTGGCTAGCGGGGGGGGGTTAGCCAAAAACATTCAGTACTTC.